This T cell receptor beta chain was documented in a study of Graves' ophthalmopathy and Graves' hyperthyroidism. About the study: Untreated patients at initial diagnosis provided peripheral blood.

RNA transcripts provided the template for amplifying TCR beta CDR3 regions. After a first-round RT-PCR with HTBI primers, a second-round multiplex PCR was run. One entry per CDR3 protein, called by TCRdb with MiXCR from the multiplex PCR reads. Of about 210,000 distinct CDR3 sequences in the sample, under 30% were seen once. Per the germline V gene, CDR1 is LGHDT and CDR2 is YNNKEL (reference sequence). The CDR3 is 13 residues long. V dropped 3 bases and J dropped 5 bases, with 10 bases sitting between them. This clonotype showed up many times. No antigen is known for it. Findings and caveats of the study: Separation of ophthalmopathy from stable hyperthyroidism was achieved by a 13-signature model, at approximately 87% sensitivity and approximately 81% specificity. Thyroid clonotypes that were expanded above 0.001 frequency mostly also appeared in blood.

The receptor was isolated from a man aged 45-65 years with Graves' ophthalmopathy. The chain couples TRBV3-1 to TRBJ1-2; tentatively, D is TRBD1 (5 bases). Sequencing used peripheral blood. Here the CDR3 DNA reads TGTGCCAGCAGCCACTTAGGGGTGTATGGCTACACCTTC. Translated: CASSHLGVYGYTF.